These T cell receptor beta chains were read from a single sample in a study of cytomegalovirus exposure and HLA in healthy donors. Some clones are missing from TCRdb's copy, which holds only in-frame ones; the method was immunoSEQ multiplex PCR. The sample lists 200,000 to 250,000 clones; about 80% were seen once. The sample consisted of PBMCs. These TCRs come from a woman in her forties in good health and CMV-seronegative. CDR3s include the opening cysteine and the closing phenylalanine or tryptophan. A D gene is named only where the DNA matches it firmly. Clone sizes are given selectively: once, few, many, or a class where the clone is expanded.

abundance,j_gene,d_gene,v_gene,CDR3aa,CDR3nt
.,TRBJ2-3,TRBD1,TRBV7-3,CASSQRDGQGTDTQYF,TGTGCCAGCAGCCAGAGGGATGGACAGGGCACAGATACGCAGTATTTT
.,TRBJ2-2,.,TRBV18,CASSADRNTGELFF,TGTGCCAGCTCCGCGGACAGGAACACCGGGGAGCTGTTTTTT
few,TRBJ1-1,.,TRBV2,CASSEDAEVGSWTEAFF,TGTGCCAGCAGTGAAGACGCGGAGGTCGGGAGCTGGACTGAAGCTTTCTTT
.,TRBJ2-7,.,TRBV7-9,CASSPSEGAPEQYF,TGTGCCAGCAGCCCCAGTGAGGGCGCCCCCGAGCAGTACTTC
.,TRBJ2-7,TRBD1,TRBV6-1,CASTPQWDRSYEQYF,TGTGCCAGCACCCCCCAATGGGACAGATCCTACGAGCAGTACTTC
.,TRBJ2-1,.,TRBV9,CASSVAPTLEQFF,TGTGCCAGCAGCGTAGCTCCGACTCTTGAGCAGTTCTTC
.,TRBJ2-2,TRBD1,TRBV6-4,CASSLQGTNTGELFF,TGTGCCAGCAGTCTACAGGGGACGAACACCGGGGAGCTGTTTTTT
.,TRBJ1-4,.,TRBV9,CASSPTGGEKLFF,TGTGCCAGCAGCCCCACGGGGGGTGAAAAACTGTTTTTT
.,TRBJ2-7,TRBD1,TRBV6-6,CASSYWDRSHEQYF,TGTGCCAGCAGTTACTGGGACAGGAGCCACGAGCAGTACTTC
.,TRBJ1-5,TRBD1,TRBV18,CASSTGGAGNQPQHF,TGTGCCAGCTCGACAGGGGGGGCAGGAAATCAGCCCCAGCATTTT
few,TRBJ2-3,.,TRBV5-1,CASSLDLDTQYF,TGCGCCAGCAGCTTGGATCTAGATACGCAGTATTTT
.,TRBJ1-1,.,TRBV6-4,CASSVEGGFSTEAFF,TGTGCCAGCAGTGTGGAGGGAGGGTTTAGCACTGAAGCTTTCTTT
.,TRBJ2-5,.,TRBV27,CALGRGAQETQYF,TGTGCCCTGGGGAGGGGGGCCCAAGAGACCCAGTACTTC
.,TRBJ2-3,.,TRBV7-3,CASSLMGRLRGGTDTQYF,TGTGCCAGCAGCTTAATGGGACGGTTGCGTGGGGGGACAGATACGCAGTATTTT
.,TRBJ1-5,.,TRBV18,CASSQMQGLVEPQHF,TGTGCCAGCTCCCAAATGCAGGGGTTGGTGGAGCCCCAGCATTTT
.,TRBJ2-5,.,TRBV9,CASSVVGGLETQYF,TGTGCCAGCAGCGTAGTCGGGGGGCTCGAGACCCAGTACTTC
.,TRBJ1-5,TRBD1,TRBV30,CAWRTPGTGLNQPQHF,TGTGCCTGGAGGACCCCGGGGACAGGGCTCAATCAGCCCCAGCATTTT
.,TRBJ2-7,TRBD1,TRBV19,CASSGGTGGTYEQYF,TGTGCCAGTAGCGGGGGGACAGGGGGTACTTACGAGCAGTACTTC
.,TRBJ1-3,.,TRBV6-5,CASSYSRQAGNTIYF,TGTGCCAGCAGTTACTCGAGACAGGCTGGAAACACCATATATTTT
.,TRBJ2-5,.,TRBV5-1,CASSSSTGTTGGRVETQYF,TGCGCCAGCAGCTCCTCCACCGGGACAACCGGAGGGAGGGTAGAGACCCAGTACTTC
.,TRBJ2-7,.,TRBV13,CASSLGGYEQYF,TGTGCCAGCAGCTTAGGCGGCTACGAGCAGTACTTC
.,TRBJ1-5,.,TRBV2,CASSRDRTNQPQHF,TGTGCCAGCAGTCGCGACAGGACAAATCAGCCCCAGCATTTT
.,TRBJ1-2,TRBD1,TRBV14,CASSLGTGGYGYTF,TGTGCCAGCAGCCTAGGGACAGGGGGCTATGGCTACACCTTC
few,TRBJ1-4,.,TRBV9,CASSARDRGGKLFF,TGTGCCAGCAGCGCCCGGGACCGGGGGGGAAAACTGTTTTTT
.,TRBJ2-3,TRBD2,TRBV5-8,CASSSGTSSHRTDTQYF,TGTGCCAGCAGCTCCGGGACTAGCTCTCATCGCACAGATACGCAGTATTTT
.,TRBJ2-1,TRBD1,TRBV10-3,CAISESRQGDQQFF,TGTGCCATCAGTGAGTCGAGACAGGGAGATCAGCAGTTCTTC
.,TRBJ1-4,.,TRBV2,CASSDFGTINEKLFF,TGTGCCAGCAGTGATTTTGGGACAATAAATGAAAAACTGTTTTTT
once,TRBJ2-1,TRBD2,TRBV11-2,CASSPQGTSGTNEQFF,TGTGCCAGCAGCCCACAAGGGACTAGCGGAACCAATGAGCAGTTCTTC
once,TRBJ2-1,.,TRBV7-2,CASSLDYRSSYNEQFF,TGTGCCAGCAGCTTAGACTACAGGAGCTCCTACAATGAGCAGTTCTTC
.,TRBJ1-4,TRBD1,TRBV7-2,CASSSRGQNEKLFF,TGTGCCAGCAGCTCAAGGGGGCAGAATGAAAAACTGTTTTTT
.,TRBJ1-1,.,TRBV18,CASLEVGGTEAFF,TGTGCCAGCTTAGAAGTGGGAGGGACTGAAGCTTTCTTT
.,TRBJ1-2,.,TRBV6-5,CASGGGNRVLGYTF,TGTGCCAGCGGAGGCGGAAACAGGGTACTCGGCTACACCTTC